One sample yielded the 26 T cell receptor beta chains listed below, sequenced in a study of cytomegalovirus exposure and HLA in healthy donors. Primers: 60 Vbeta forward and 13 Jbeta reverse. Measured with immunoSEQ multiplex PCR; TCRdb has only the in-frame clones, and not every one. In all, the sample yields 30,000 to 35,000 clones. The sequencing sample was made of PBMCs. The origin of the receptors is a woman in her thirties or forties in good health and CMV-seropositive.

The chain carries TRBV10-3 and TRBJ2-6; a weak D match, TRBD1 (6 bases). Looked up from germline, CDR1 is ENHRY and CDR2 is SYGVKD. The CDR3 is made up of 19 amino acids. V gave up 10 bases and J gave up 2 bases, with 27 bases separating them. The CDR3 reads CATGTVWTETFPGANVLTF. The CDR3 DNA sequence: TGTGCCACCGGGACGGTATGGACAGAGACCTTCCCTGGGGCCAACGTCCTGACTTTC.

The chain joins TRBV20-1 to TRBJ2-5, with a weak D call TRBD2 (5 bases). Germline loops: CDR1 DFQATT, CDR2 SNEGSKA (reference sequence). The CDR3 has 10 residues. The CDR3 protein is CSASGETQYF. The CDR3 DNA is TGCAGCGCGAGCGGAGAGACCCAGTACTTC.

The rearrangement uses TRBV28 and TRBJ2-7, with D perhaps TRBD1 (5 bases). V was shortened by 7 bases and J by 4 bases, with 8 bases between the two germline ends. Germline CDR1 reads MDHEN; CDR2 reads SYDVKM. There are 11 residues in the CDR3. Here the CDR3 reads CASTNRYEQYF. CDR3 coding DNA: TGTGCCAGCACCAACAGGTACGAGCAGTACTTC.

The rearrangement uses TRBV30 and TRBJ2-7, with 7 bases fitting TRBD2. Germline lookup yields CDR1 GTSNPN and CDR2 SVGIG (reference sequence). This CDR3 is built from 18 residues. The V segment lost 4 bases and the J segment 2 bases; nucleotides outside the gene matches: 20. The CDR3 DNA is TGTGCCTGGACGCCCTCGGGCAGGGAGGGATGGGATACCTACGAGCAGTACTTC. This codes for CAWTPSGREGWDTYEQYF.

This chain joins TRBV5-1 and TRBJ2-4; TRBD2 aligns across 10 bases. The CDR3 has 14 residues. Losses at the gene ends were 3 bases for V and 8 bases for J; bases not matched to a gene: 5. Germline V CDR1 and CDR2: SGHRS, YFSETQ. The CDR3: CASSSSGRADIQYF. The CDR3 region has the DNA TGCGCCAGCAGCTCCAGCGGGAGGGCAGACATTCAGTACTTC.

V and J are TRBV28 and TRBJ2-5; D perhaps matches TRBD1 (6 bases). CDR1 and CDR2 (germline): MDHEN, SYDVKM. This CDR3 is built from 13 residues. V gave up 10 bases and J gave up 4 bases, with 16 bases separating them. CDR3 sequence: CATQARGGETQYF. DNA of the CDR3: TGTGCCACCCAAGCCAGGGGCGGAGAGACCCAGTACTTC.

This chain joins TRBV29-1 and TRBJ1-2, with TRBD1 matching over 9 bases. The CDR3 consists of 13 residues. Trimming cost V 6 bases and J 2 bases; bases outside gene matches: 4. The germline V gene has CDR1 SQVTM and CDR2 ANQGSEA. In nucleotides, the CDR3 is TGCAGCGTGAGGGACAGGGTAAACTATGGCTACACCTTC. Translation gives CSVRDRVNYGYTF.

The V gene is TRBV4-1, the J gene TRBJ1-2, with D tentatively TRBD1 (5 bases). The germline V and J ends were trimmed by 0 bases and 2 bases, with 10 bases remaining between them. This CDR3 is built from 15 residues. The germline V gene encodes CDR1 MGHRA and CDR2 YSYEKL. The CDR3 DNA is TGCGCCAGCAGCCAAGAGGGCAGGGAAAACTATGGCTACACCTTC. This sequence encodes CASSQEGRENYGYTF.

V is TRBV28 and J is TRBJ2-7, with D hard to call. CDR3 size: 12 residues. Germline CDR1 MDHEN, CDR2 SYDVKM. V was trimmed by 2 bases and J by 3 bases, leaving 5 bases between them. The CDR3 DNA sequence: TGTGCCAGCAGTTTAGCGCGCTACGAGCAGTACTTC. This sequence encodes CASSLARYEQYF.

The J gene is TRBJ2-7, the V gene TRBV4-3, with 7 bases aligning to TRBD1. CDR3 size: 13 residues. Germline V gene data show CDR1 as LGHNA and CDR2 as YSLEER. The J segment lost 3 bases and the V segment lost 4 bases, leaving 3 bases of the junction unmatched. The CDR3 protein is CASSPRQGYEQYF. The CDR3 nucleotides read TGCGCCAGCAGCCCAAGACAGGGCTACGAGCAGTACTTC.

The V and J genes are TRBV4-1 and TRBJ2-7; 11 bases agree with TRBD2. There are 15 residues in the CDR3. Per germline, CDR1 MGHRA and CDR2 YSYEKL. The trim removed 2 bases at V and 3 bases at J, leaving 3 bases unmatched. Here the CDR3 DNA reads TGCGCCAGCAGCCAAACTAGCGGGAGCCTCTACGAGCAGTACTTC. It translates to CASSQTSGSLYEQYF.

In regard to this clone: A junction end diverges from the germline sequence, so it may reflect a read error. The chain is built from TRBV29-1 and TRBJ2-3; 7 bases fit TRBD1. Germline CDR1 SQVTM, CDR2 ANQGSEA. The CDR3 consists of 13 residues. The CDR3, as DNA: TGCAGCGTTCAGGGGGTGGTCACAGATAAGCAGTATTTT. It encodes CSVQGVVTDKQYF.

The chain links TRBV5-4 to TRBJ2-6, with 9 nucleotides matching TRBD2. Losses at the gene ends were 5 bases for V and 0 bases for J; bases not matched to a gene: 6. Germline assignment: CDR1 SGHNT and CDR2 YYREEE (reference sequence). The CDR3 is 17 amino acids. The CDR3 spells CASSLGGGGSGANVLTF. In nucleotides, the CDR3 is TGTGCCAGCAGTCTGGGCGGGGGGGGCTCTGGGGCCAACGTCCTGACTTTC.

The rearrangement uses TRBV28 and TRBJ2-5, with TRBD2 identical over 8 bases. The V and J ends lost 5 bases and 2 bases, in that order; junction bases with no gene match: 4. This CDR3 region has 14 residues. Germline V gene sequence: CDR1 MDHEN, CDR2 SYDVKM. The CDR3 spells CASSTPGGQETQYF. In nucleotides, the CDR3 is TGTGCCAGCAGTACCCCGGGGGGGCAAGAGACCCAGTACTTC.

This rearrangement joins TRBV28 to TRBJ2-7; TRBD2 matches at 13 bases. V lost 5 bases, J lost 2 bases, and 0 bases stayed unmatched. Germline CDR1 and CDR2: MDHEN and SYDVKM. This CDR3 has 14 residues. CDR3 region: CASSTSGGAYEQYF. CDR3 bases: TGTGCCAGCAGTACTAGCGGGGGGGCCTACGAGCAGTACTTC.

This chain links TRBV10-3 with TRBJ2-5; D may be TRBD2 (5 bases). V was clipped by 3 bases and J by 3 bases, with 5 bases between them. Per germline, CDR1 ENHRY and CDR2 SYGVKD. The CDR3 loop spans 12 amino acids. The CDR3 here is CAISDGKETQYF. The CDR3 nucleotides are TGTGCCATCAGTGACGGGAAAGAGACCCAGTACTTC.

This chain uses TRBV7-2 with TRBJ2-7; unclear D gene. The length of the CDR3 is 15 residues. Germline V gene data show CDR1 as SGHTA and CDR2 as FQGNSA. V lost 2 bases and J 3 bases, leaving 14 bases between the germline ends. The CDR3 DNA sequence: TGTGCCAGCAGCTTAAGTCCCCAACGAGGCTACGAGCAGTACTTC. This codes for CASSLSPQRGYEQYF. The complete variable domain, with remaining parts taken from reference TRBV7-2 and TRBJ2-7, reads GAGVSQSPSNKVTEKGKDVELRCDPISGHTALYWYRQSLGQGLEFLIYFQGNSAPDKSGLPSDRFSAERTGGSVSTLTIQRTQQEDSAVYLCASSLSPQRGYEQYFGPGTRLTVT.

The chain recombines TRBV10-2 with TRBJ2-7; D may correspond to TRBD1 or TRBD2 (5 bases each). From germline, CDR1 is WSHSY and CDR2 SAAADI. The CDR3 runs 13 residues. The V and J ends lost 6 bases and 3 bases respectively, with 12 bases between them. The DNA for the CDR3 is TGCGCCAGCAGAGAGGGGAGTCTCTACGAGCAGTACTTC. Amino acid sequence: CASREGSLYEQYF.

This chain links TRBV28 with TRBJ1-2; D unresolved. CDR1 is MDHEN, CDR2 SYDVKM, per germline. The CDR3 consists of 13 residues. Trimming took off 2 bases at V and 5 bases at J, with 9 bases between the two ends. The CDR3, as DNA: TGTGCCAGCAGTTTACGTCAGAATTATGGCTACACCTTC. Encoded protein: CASSLRQNYGYTF.

The chain couples TRBV29-1 to TRBJ2-7; TRBD1 might be the D (6 bases). Germline CDR1 SQVTM, CDR2 ANQGSEA. The CDR3 covers 12 residues. V was trimmed by 6 bases and J by 3 bases, leaving 12 bases between them. For the CDR3, the DNA is TGCAGCGTACCCGGGACAAACTACGAGCAGTACTTC. Translated, it gives CSVPGTNYEQYF.

The rearrangement joins TRBV7-6 to TRBJ2-1; 12 nucleotides align to TRBD2. The CDR3 extends over 18 amino acids. The J segment lost 5 bases and the V segment lost 0 bases, leaving 8 bases of the junction unmatched. CDR1 SGHVS and CDR2 FNYEAQ come from the germline V gene. The CDR3 bases are TGTGCCAGCAGCTTAGCAAGGGGGCTAGCGGGAGGGGACAATGAGCAGTTCTTC. Translating gives CASSLARGLAGGDNEQFF.

The rearrangement joins TRBV6-1 to TRBJ2-7; 9 bases map to TRBD1. Germline values: CDR1 MNHNS, CDR2 SASEGT. This CDR3 is 15 amino acids long. V shed 3 bases, J shed 2 bases, and the junction held 5 bases outside the gene matches. For the CDR3, the DNA is TGTGCCAGCAGTGAGAGACAGGGGGGCCCCTACGAGCAGTACTTC. As protein: CASSERQGGPYEQYF.

CDR3 coding DNA: TGCGCCAGCAGCACCACAGGGAGCTCCTACGAGCAGTACTTC. Protein sequence: CASSTTGSSYEQYF. V is TRBV5-1 and J is TRBJ2-7; D might be TRBD1 (6 bases). In germline, CDR1 is SGHRS, CDR2 YFSETQ. There are 14 residues in the CDR3. Between the trimmed V and J ends, which lost 4 bases and 0 bases, there was a span of 11 bases.

The chain combines TRBV6-5 with TRBJ1-1; 8 nucleotides align to TRBD1. This CDR3 has 14 amino acids. Germline trimming cut 0 bases from V and 9 bases from J; bases unmatched to any gene: 6. Germline V gene data show CDR1 as MNHEY and CDR2 as SVGAGI. The CDR3 reads CASSYSTGTGKAFF. DNA of the CDR3: TGTGCCAGCAGTTACTCTACCGGGACAGGTAAAGCTTTCTTT.

The V and J genes are TRBV30 and TRBJ1-2, with TRBD1 identical over 8 bases. V lost 5 bases, J lost 6 bases, and 5 bases stayed unmatched. The germline V gene has CDR1 GTSNPN and CDR2 SVGIG (reference sequence). This CDR3 has 12 amino acids. The chain's CDR3 is CAWETGGNGYTF. The CDR3 bases are TGTGCCTGGGAAACAGGGGGAAATGGCTACACCTTC.

CDR3 nucleotides: TGCGCCAGCAGCGTGAGCACCGGGACAGGGGATAACGCTTTCTTT. As protein: CASSVSTGTGDNAFF. This chain connects TRBV5-1 to TRBJ1-1, with 10 bases matching TRBD1. Germline lookup yields CDR1 SGHRS and CDR2 YFSETQ. This CDR3 is built from 15 residues. Losses at the gene ends were 4 bases for V and 11 bases for J; bases not matched to a gene: 14.